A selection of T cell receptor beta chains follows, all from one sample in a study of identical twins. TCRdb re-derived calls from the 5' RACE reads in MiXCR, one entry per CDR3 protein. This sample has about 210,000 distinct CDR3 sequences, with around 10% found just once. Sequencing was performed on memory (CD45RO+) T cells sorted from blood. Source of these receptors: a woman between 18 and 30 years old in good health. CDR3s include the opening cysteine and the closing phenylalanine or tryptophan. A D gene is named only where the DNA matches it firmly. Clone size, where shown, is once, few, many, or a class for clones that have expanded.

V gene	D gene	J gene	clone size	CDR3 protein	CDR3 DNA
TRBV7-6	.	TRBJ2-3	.	CASSLGQLGERTQYF	TGTGCCAGCAGCTTAGGTCAACTAGGGGAACGTACGCAGTATTTT
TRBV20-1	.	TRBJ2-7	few	CSASPAGYSYEQYF	TGCAGTGCTAGCCCAGCGGGTTACTCCTACGAGCAGTACTTC
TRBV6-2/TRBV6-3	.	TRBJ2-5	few	CASTPSRTPGRMETQYF	TGTGCCAGCACCCCATCTCGGACCCCTGGCCGTATGGAGACCCAGTACTTC
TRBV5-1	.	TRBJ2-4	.	CASSLGRRQGIQYF	TGCGCCAGCAGCTTGGGTCGCCGCCAGGGTATTCAGTACTTC
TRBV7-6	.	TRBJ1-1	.	CASSYTTARGRTEAFF	TGTGCCAGCAGCTACACGACAGCGAGGGGAAGGACTGAAGCTTTCTTT
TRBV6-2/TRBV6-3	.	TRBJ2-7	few	CASMGMVSSYEQYF	TGTGCCAGCATGGGAATGGTGAGCTCCTACGAGCAGTACTTC
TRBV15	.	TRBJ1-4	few	CATSKGVLFRGSEKLFF	TGTGCCACCAGCAAAGGGGTCCTGTTCAGGGGTAGCGAAAAACTGTTTTTT
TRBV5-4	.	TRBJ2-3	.	CASSLDGGGTDTQYF	TGTGCCAGCAGCTTGGACGGGGGTGGAACAGATACGCAGTATTTT
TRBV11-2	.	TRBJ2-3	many	CASSLVNLTLYTDTQYF	TGTGCCAGCAGCTTAGTCAATCTGACCCTATACACAGATACGCAGTATTTT
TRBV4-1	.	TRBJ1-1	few	CASSHFSSEAFF	TGCGCCAGCAGCCATTTTTCGTCTGAAGCTTTCTTT
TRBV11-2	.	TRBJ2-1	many	CASTQTSLHNEQFF	TGTGCCAGCACGCAGACTAGTCTCCACAATGAGCAGTTCTTC
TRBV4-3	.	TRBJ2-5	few	CASSQEFGETQYF	TGCGCCAGCAGCCAAGAGTTTGGGGAGACCCAGTACTTC
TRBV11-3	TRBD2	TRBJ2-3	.	CASSLEGGTDTQYF	TGTGCCAGCAGCTTGGAGGGAGGGACAGATACGCAGTATTTT
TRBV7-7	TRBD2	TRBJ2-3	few	CASSGGGFMDTQYF	TGTGCTAGCAGCGGGGGGGGTTTCATGGATACGCAGTATTTT
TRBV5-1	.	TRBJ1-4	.	CASSSGRGIEKLFF	TGCGCCAGCAGCTCGGGCAGAGGGATAGAAAAACTGTTTTTT
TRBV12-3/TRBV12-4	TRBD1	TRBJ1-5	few	CASSQTGAGQPQHF	TGTGCCAGCAGCCAGACAGGGGCCGGGCAGCCCCAGCATTTT
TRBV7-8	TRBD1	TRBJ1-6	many	CASSLASGQGSPLHF	TGTGCCAGCAGCTTAGCTTCGGGACAGGGCTCACCCCTCCACTTT
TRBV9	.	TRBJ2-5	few	CASSVEGTETQYF	TGTGCCAGCAGCGTAGAGGGCACGGAGACCCAGTACTTC
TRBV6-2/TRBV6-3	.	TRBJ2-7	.	CASSYFPTLESAQYF	TGTGCCAGCAGTTATTTCCCGACCTTGGAGTCTGCGCAGTACTTC
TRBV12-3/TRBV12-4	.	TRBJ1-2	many	CASSFQGGSGGYTF	TGTGCCAGCAGTTTTCAGGGAGGATCGGGAGGCTACACCTTC
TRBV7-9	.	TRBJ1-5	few	CASSLEGGGAGQPQHF	TGTGCCAGCAGCTTAGAGGGAGGGGGGGCAGGACAGCCCCAGCATTTT
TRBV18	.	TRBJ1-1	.	CASSPSVLNTEAFF	TGTGCCAGCTCACCATCGGTCCTGAACACTGAAGCTTTCTTT
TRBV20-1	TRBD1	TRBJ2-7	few	CSASIYPPGTAIHEQYF	TGCAGTGCTAGCATCTACCCTCCTGGGACAGCCATCCACGAGCAGTACTTC
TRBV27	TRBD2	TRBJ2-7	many	CASSSQTRLAGVDEQYF	TGTGCCAGCAGTTCTCAGACCCGACTAGCGGGAGTGGACGAGCAGTACTTC
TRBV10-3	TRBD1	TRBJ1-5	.	CAISERGTGDNQPQHF	TGTGCCATCAGTGAACGCGGGACAGGGGACAATCAGCCCCAGCATTTT
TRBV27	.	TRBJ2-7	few	CASSSLRFHEQYF	TGTGCCAGCAGTTCGCTCAGGTTTCACGAGCAGTACTTC
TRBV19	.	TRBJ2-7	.	CATGTQASYEQYF	TGTGCCACCGGGACACAGGCTTCGTACGAGCAGTACTTC
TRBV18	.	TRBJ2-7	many	CASSPEKGGLDEQYF	TGTGCCAGCTCACCAGAAAAGGGAGGCCTCGACGAGCAGTACTTC
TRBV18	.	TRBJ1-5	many	CASSLIGNQPQHF	TGTGCCAGCTCATTAATCGGCAATCAGCCCCAGCATTTT
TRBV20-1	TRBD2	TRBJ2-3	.	CSAWTSGRFGDTQYF	TGCAGTGCTTGGACTAGCGGGCGCTTCGGGGATACGCAGTATTTT
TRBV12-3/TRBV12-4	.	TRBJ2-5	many	CASSLALPQETQYF	TGTGCCAGCAGTTTAGCGCTGCCGCAAGAGACCCAGTACTTC
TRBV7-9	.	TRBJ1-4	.	CASSHRDTRIYF	TGTGCCAGCAGCCATCGGGACACACGGATTTATTTT
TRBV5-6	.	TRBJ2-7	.	CASSLAEGLPDYEQYF	TGTGCCAGCAGCTTGGCCGAGGGGCTTCCCGACTACGAGCAGTACTTC
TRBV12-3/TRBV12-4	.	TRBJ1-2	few	CASSNRGTVGYTF	TGTGCCAGCAGCAACCGCGGGACGGTTGGCTACACCTTC
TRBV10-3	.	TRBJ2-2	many	CAISGGNTGELFF	TGTGCCATCTCCGGGGGGAACACCGGGGAGCTGTTTTTT
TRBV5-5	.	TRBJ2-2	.	CASSFRDANTGELFF	TGTGCCAGCAGCTTCCGGGACGCGAACACCGGGGAGCTGTTTTTT
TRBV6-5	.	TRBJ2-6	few	CASSYYKGRGANVLTF	TGTGCCAGCAGTTACTATAAGGGGCGTGGGGCCAACGTCCTGACTTTC
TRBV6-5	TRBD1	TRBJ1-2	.	CASSYPGQVNGYTF	TGTGCCAGCAGTTACCCGGGACAGGTCAATGGCTACACCTTC
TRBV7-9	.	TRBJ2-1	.	CASSLGSLAGSYNEQFF	TGTGCCAGCAGCTTGGGGTCCTTGGCGGGGTCCTACAATGAGCAGTTCTTC
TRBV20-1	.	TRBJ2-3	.	CSSPGFGAADTQYF	TGCAGTTCACCTGGCTTTGGGGCGGCAGATACGCAGTATTTT
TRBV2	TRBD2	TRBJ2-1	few	CASATGTSGYRGQFF	TGTGCCAGCGCAACCGGGACTAGCGGGTATAGGGGGCAGTTCTTC
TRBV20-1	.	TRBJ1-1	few	CSASNSNTEAFF	TGCAGTGCTAGTAATAGTAACACTGAAGCTTTCTTT
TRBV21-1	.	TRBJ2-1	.	CASSNRQFF	TGTGCGAGCAGCAATCGGCAGTTCTTC
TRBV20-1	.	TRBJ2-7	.	CSAEDREQYF	TGCAGTGCGGAAGATCGCGAGCAGTACTTC
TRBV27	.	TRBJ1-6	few	CASSPATYNSPLHF	TGTGCCAGCAGTCCCGCTACCTATAATTCACCCCTCCACTTT